This passage covers 29 T cell receptor beta chains from one sample sequenced in a study of T cell changes during pregnancy in multiple sclerosis. This table comes from immunoSEQ multiplex PCR, and its TCRdb copy is limited to in-frame clones, with some not included. The sample lists fewer than 25,000 clones; about 90% were seen once. The material sequenced was CD4+ T cells from peripheral blood mononuclear cells, taken in the third trimester of pregnancy. These receptors originate from a female donor in good health, enrolled as a control in a pregnancy study.

The chain employs TRBV14 and TRBJ1-6; 7 nucleotides line up with TRBD1. This CDR3 has 15 amino acids. Germline V lookup: CDR1 SGHDN, CDR2 FVKESK. The V segment lost 4 bases and the J segment 6 bases; nucleotides outside the gene matches: 6. The CDR3 bases are TGTGCCAGCAGCCGCCGGACAGGCCGTAATTCACCCCTCCACTTT. Protein sequence: CASSRRTGRNSPLHF. Complete variable domain (other parts from reference TRBV14 and TRBJ1-6): EAGVTQFPSHSVIEKGQTVTLRCDPISGHDNLYWYRRVMGKEIKFLLHFVKESKQDESGMPNNRFLAERTGGTYSTLKVQPAELEDSGVYFCASSRRTGRNSPLHFGNGTRLTVT.

The J gene is TRBJ2-1, the V gene TRBV7-3; 10 positions match TRBD1. Germline V gene sequence: CDR1 SGHTA, CDR2 FQGTGA. The CDR3 has 15 amino acids. V lost 5 bases to trimming and J lost 4 bases; unmatched junction nucleotides: 5. The CDR3 protein is CASSRDRGGYNEQFF. CDR3 nucleotide sequence: TGTGCCAGCAGCAGGGACAGGGGAGGGTACAATGAGCAGTTCTTC.

The V gene is TRBV5-1, the J gene TRBJ1-1, with a weak D call TRBD1 (6 bases). CDR3 length equals 17 residues. Germline V gene lookup returns CDR1 SGHRS and CDR2 YFSETQ. The ends were cut back, 2 bases at V and 2 bases at J, with 19 bases in the middle. The CDR3 is CASSFGGGTGLNTEAFF. The CDR3 DNA follows: TGCGCCAGCAGCTTTGGGGGGGGCACAGGACTTAACACTGAAGCTTTCTTT.

The chain links TRBV5-1 to TRBJ2-7; D possibly corresponds to TRBD2 (5 bases). The V gene lost 1 base and the J gene lost 2 bases, with 10 bases spanning the gap. Germline V lookup: CDR1 SGHRS, CDR2 YFSETQ. The CDR3 has 14 residues. In DNA, the CDR3 is TGCGCCAGCAGCTTGATAAGCGGTCCCTACGAGCAGTACTTC. Translation: CASSLISGPYEQYF.

V is TRBV29-1 and J is TRBJ1-2; 9 bases map to TRBD1. Per the germline V gene, CDR1 is SQVTM and CDR2 is ANQGSEA. The CDR3 totals 13 residues. V trimming: 5 bases; J trimming: 4 bases; junction bases outside the gene matches: 5. The CDR3 coding sequence is TGCAGCGTTCCGGGACAGGGTAGCTATGGCTACACCTTC. Translating it yields CSVPGQGSYGYTF.

The chain links TRBV23-1 to TRBJ2-7; D not certain. TRBV23-1 is placed among ORFs of uncertain function. Deletions cut 0 bases from V and 6 bases from J, with 12 bases between. The CDR3 has 14 residues. In DNA form, the CDR3 reads TGCGCCAGCAGTCAATCGCCGGGTAGTGGCGAGCAGTACTTC. Translation gives CASSQSPGSGEQYF.

The chain joins TRBV15 to TRBJ2-3, with TRBD1 matching 8 bases. V shed 1 base and J 8 bases; nucleotides not matched to a gene: 8. The germline V gene encodes CDR1 LNHNV and CDR2 YYDKDF (reference sequence). This CDR3 spans 15 amino acids. As DNA, the CDR3 is TGTGCCACCAGCAGAGGTCCTCAGGGGGCGGGTACGCAGTATTTT. Translation: CATSRGPQGAGTQYF. Variable domain in full (rest from reference TRBV15 and TRBJ2-3): DAMVIQNPRYQVTQFGKPVTLSCSQTLNHNVMYWYQQKSSQAPKLLFHYYDKDFNNEADTPDNFQSRRPNTSFCFLDIRSPGLGDTAMYLCATSRGPQGAGTQYFGPGTRLTVL.

The chain carries TRBV19 and TRBJ2-1; weak D call: TRBD1 (6 bases). Trimming removed 5 bases from V and 2 bases from J, with 19 bases in between. Germline-derived CDR1 and CDR2 are LNHDA and SQIVND (reference sequence). The CDR3 length is 17 residues. CDR3 sequence: CASSAIGSGVPYNEQFF. The CDR3 DNA is TGTGCCAGTAGTGCTATAGGGTCAGGGGTACCCTACAATGAGCAGTTCTTC.

This chain joins TRBV6-5 and TRBJ2-2; TRBD1 matches 10 bases. This CDR3 is built from 15 residues. CDR1 and CDR2 from the germline V gene are MNHEY and SVGAGI. J was trimmed by 4 bases and V by 5 bases; bases with no gene match: 4. The CDR3 region has the DNA TGTGCCAGCAGTGGTCGGGACAGGGGCACCGGGGAGCTGTTTTTT. Translated: CASSGRDRGTGELFF.

This clone was counted once. This chain joins TRBV7-9 and TRBJ2-5; 8 bases map to TRBD2. The CDR3 is made up of 18 amino acids. Germline-derived CDR1 and CDR2 are SEHNR and FQNEAQ (reference sequence). The trim removed 3 bases at V and 2 bases at J, leaving 14 bases unmatched. The CDR3 loop reads CASSLSRAGGPRQETQYF. The CDR3 DNA follows: TGTGCCAGCAGCTTGAGTCGGGCGGGGGGTCCCAGACAAGAGACCCAGTACTTC.

The gene calls are TRBV19 and TRBJ2-7; TRBD1 matches 8 bases. Germline assignment: CDR1 LNHDA and CDR2 SQIVND (reference sequence). V dropped 5 bases and J dropped 0; count of bases not matched to a gene: 15. The length of the CDR3 is 18 residues. CDR3 protein: CASSWRDRSIQGSYEQYF. The CDR3 nucleotides are TGTGCCAGTAGTTGGCGGGACAGGTCAATCCAAGGCTCCTACGAGCAGTACTTC.

The chain carries TRBV5-1 and TRBJ2-7; 7 bases are a match to TRBD1. The CDR3 covers 15 residues. Germline loops: CDR1 SGHRS, CDR2 YFSETQ. The junction had 4 bases not matched to a gene; V was cut back by 0 bases and J by 1 base. This CDR3 is CASSLGQGGSYEQYF. In nucleotides, the CDR3 is TGCGCCAGCAGCTTGGGACAGGGCGGTTCCTACGAGCAGTACTTC.

The chain uses TRBV9 and TRBJ1-2; D is perhaps TRBD1 (6 bases). Trimming took off 3 bases at V and 3 bases at J, with 12 bases between the two ends. The germline V gene has CDR1 SGDLS and CDR2 YYNGEE. CDR3 length: 14 residues. In nucleotides, the CDR3 is TGTGCCAGCAGCGAGGGGGGGGCTGACTATGGCTACACCTTC. Translating gives CASSEGGADYGYTF.

The V gene is TRBV11-2, the J gene TRBJ2-7; a possible D gene is TRBD2 (5 bases). Germline V lookup: CDR1 SGHAT, CDR2 FQNNGV. Trimming took off 1 base at V and 3 bases at J, with 10 bases between the two ends. This CDR3 is 14 amino acids long. In nucleotides, the CDR3 is TGTGCCAGCAGCTTAGTTGCGGGCCGCTACGAGCAGTACTTC. Translating gives CASSLVAGRYEQYF.

The genes are TRBV6-5 and TRBJ2-4, with D perhaps TRBD2 (7 bases). Trimming cost V 5 bases and J 1 base, with 12 bases left between them. This CDR3 contains 15 residues. The germline CDR1 and CDR2 sequences are MNHEY and SVGAGI. CDR3 residues: CASSPEGGAKNIQYF. For the CDR3, the DNA is TGTGCCAGCAGTCCCGAGGGGGGGGCCAAAAACATTCAGTACTTC.

CDR3 coding DNA: TGTGCCAGCAGTCAGACAGGGAGGGAGACCCAGTACTTC. Translation gives CASSQTGRETQYF. The V gene is TRBV6-1, the J gene TRBJ2-5; D may be TRBD1 (7 bases). With 5 bases removed from V and 5 bases from J, the gap between germline ends came to 12 bases. The length of the CDR3 is 13 residues. CDR1 MNHNS and CDR2 SASEGT come from the germline V gene.

This clone showed up just once. V gene TRBV29-1 combines with J gene TRBJ2-4; 9 bases line up with TRBD1. V dropped 6 bases and J dropped 0; count of bases not matched to a gene: 9. CDR3 length equals 16 residues. Looked up from germline, CDR1 is SQVTM and CDR2 is ANQGSEA. This CDR3 is CSVRGTGQGAKNIQYF. The CDR3 DNA sequence: TGCAGCGTGAGGGGGACGGGACAGGGAGCCAAAAACATTCAGTACTTC.

This rearrangement joins TRBV16 to TRBJ1-1; 7 nucleotides align to TRBD1. Germline CDR1 and CDR2: KGHSY and FQNENV. J lost 5 bases, V lost 3 bases, and 12 bases had no gene match. The CDR3 contains 16 residues. The CDR3 DNA follows: TGTGCCAGCAGCCAGAATCACCAGGGGGTAGGGACTGAAGCTTTCTTT. It translates to CASSQNHQGVGTEAFF.

This clone was seen once. This sequence joins TRBV9 and TRBJ1-1; a possible D gene is TRBD1 (6 bases). Germline-derived CDR1 and CDR2 are SGDLS and YYNGEE. Between the trimmed V and J ends, which lost 0 bases and 1 base, there was a span of 13 bases. The CDR3 consists of 16 residues. The CDR3 coding sequence is TGTGCCAGCAGCGTAGAGGGGGGGGGTACGAACACTGAAGCTTTCTTT. It specifies CASSVEGGGTNTEAFF. The full variable domain, its missing parts supplied by reference TRBV9 and TRBJ1-1, is DSGVTQTPKHLITATGQRVTLRCSPRSGDLSVYWYQQSLDQGLQFLIQYYNGEERAKGNILERFSAQQFPDLHSELNLSSLELGDSALYFCASSVEGGGTNTEAFFGQGTRLTVV.

The chain uses TRBV2 and TRBJ2-7, with TRBD1 matching 11 bases. CDR3 length: 13 residues. V lost 8 bases to trimming and J lost 3 bases; unmatched junction nucleotides: 3. Germline values: CDR1 SNHLY, CDR2 FYNNEI. For the CDR3, the DNA is TGTGCCAGCCGAGGGACAGGGGGCTACGAGCAGTACTTC. Translation: CASRGTGGYEQYF.

This sequence joins TRBV10-3 and TRBJ2-3; TRBD1 agrees at 9 bases. From germline, CDR1 is ENHRY and CDR2 SYGVKD. This CDR3 comprises 15 residues. The junction had 3 bases not matched to a gene; V was cut back by 0 bases and J by 5 bases. CDR3 amino acids: CAISESTGGGDTQYF. In nucleotides, the CDR3 is TGTGCCATCAGTGAGTCGACAGGGGGTGGAGATACGCAGTATTTT.

The V and J genes are TRBV4-1 and TRBJ1-4; TRBD1 matches at 9 bases. The CDR3 sequence is 15 residues long. From germline, CDR1 is MGHRA and CDR2 YSYEKL. Trimming removed 4 bases from V and 8 bases from J; junction bases left unmatched: 8. CDR3 in amino acids: CASSPITGGREKLFF. The CDR3 DNA reads as TGCGCCAGCAGCCCCATAACAGGGGGCCGGGAAAAACTGTTTTTT.

The chain combines TRBV5-1 with TRBJ1-1; D is perhaps TRBD1 (5 bases). The CDR3 runs 13 residues. Trimming removed 2 bases from V and 4 bases from J, with 9 bases in between. Germline V gives CDR1 SGHRS, CDR2 YFSETQ. The CDR3 is CASSLQARTEAFF. The CDR3 bases are TGCGCCAGCAGCTTACAGGCGCGCACTGAAGCTTTCTTT.

V is TRBV7-3 and J is TRBJ2-1; D unclear. V gave up 2 bases and J gave up 7 bases, with 12 bases separating them. Germline CDR1 SGHTA, CDR2 FQGTGA. The CDR3 runs to 14 residues. CDR3 loop: CASSLGVLANEQFF. As DNA, the CDR3 is TGTGCCAGCAGCTTAGGAGTGCTCGCTAATGAGCAGTTCTTC.

The chain joins TRBV13 to TRBJ2-7; D remains unclear. This CDR3 contains 14 residues. Germline-derived CDR1 and CDR2 are PRHDT and FYEKMQ (reference sequence). Trimming took 4 bases from V and 3 from J, leaving 13 bases between them. DNA of the CDR3: TGTGCCAGCAGCTACCACCGCGGATACTACGAGCAGTACTTC. Translation gives CASSYHRGYYEQYF.

This clone was observed a few times. The chain uses TRBV28 and TRBJ1-1; weak D call: TRBD1 (6 bases). Trimming cost V 6 bases and J 5 bases, with 10 bases left between them. The V gene's germline CDR1 is MDHEN and CDR2 SYDVKM. The CDR3 extends over 12 amino acids. This chain's CDR3 is CASRLQGTEAFF. The CDR3 DNA follows: TGTGCCAGCAGACTGCAGGGGACTGAAGCTTTCTTT.

The chain joins TRBV7-9 to TRBJ1-6; D gene unclear. V dropped 5 bases and J dropped 4 bases, with 15 bases sitting between them. Per the germline V gene, CDR1 is SEHNR and CDR2 is FQNEAQ (reference sequence). The CDR3 runs to 16 residues. CDR3 DNA sequence: TGTGCCAGCAGCGGCTCGGGAGCAGCTTATAATTCACCCCTCCACTTT. As protein: CASSGSGAAYNSPLHF.

This clone appeared a few times. This sequence joins TRBV20-1 and TRBJ2-7; unclear D gene. Trimming shortened V by 0 bases and J by 3 bases, and 3 bases separated the two germline ends. The CDR3 consists of 11 residues. Germline CDR1 reads DFQATT; CDR2 reads SNEGSKA (reference sequence). This chain's CDR3 is CSARDNYEQYF. In DNA, the CDR3 is TGCAGTGCTAGAGATAACTACGAGCAGTACTTC.

The chain couples TRBV6-1 to TRBJ2-5; 8 bases agree with TRBD2. With 7 bases clipped from V and 4 bases from J, the junction kept 11 bases outside the gene matches. This CDR3 spans 15 amino acids. The germline V gene has CDR1 MNHNS and CDR2 SASEGT. The CDR3 region has the DNA TGTGCCAGCACCTCAGAGGTAGCGGGGACAGAGACCCAGTACTTC. This encodes CASTSEVAGTETQYF.